This T cell receptor (beta chain) was sequenced during a study of blood T cell repertoires in COVID-19. About the research overall: Sample material is recorded as cDNA or gDNA derived from T cells, B-cell-depleted T cells, or PBMCs.

The study assigned cohorts using participant-reported clinical history. Clones were read by immunoSEQ multiplex PCR, and TCRdb kept only the in-frame ones, dropping some. The table includes more than 300,000 clones, around 86% detected once. Germline V gene lookup returns CDR1 GTSNPN and CDR2 SVGIG (reference sequence). The V end was cut by 3 bases, the J end by 0 bases, with 8 bases between. This CDR3 region has 13 residues. This clone was seen a single time. J is TRBJ1-1 and V is TRBV30; D remains unclear. The sequence was obtained from a woman aged 45-65 years who had recovered from COVID-19. The source material was PBMCs or T cells enriched from blood (not recorded which). The CDR3 DNA reads TGTGCCTGGAGAGAGGCTATGAACACTGAAGCTTTCTTT. This encodes CAWREAMNTEAFF.